Listed below are T cell receptor beta chains from one sample, sequenced in a study of cytomegalovirus exposure and HLA in healthy donors. The method was immunoSEQ multiplex PCR; TCRdb's version includes in-frame clones alone and lacks a portion of them. The repertoire includes over 100,000 clones, approximately 87% of them detected once, and 2.6% sits in the top ten. The sample taken for sequencing was PBMCs. These TCRs come from a man aged 40-49 years in good health and CMV-seronegative. CDR3s include the opening cysteine and the closing phenylalanine or tryptophan. Fields, in order: J gene, clone size, D gene, V gene, CDR3 length, CDR3 DNA, CDR3 protein. A D gene is named only where the DNA matches it firmly. Rows give clone size only sometimes, using once, few, many, or a class for an expanded clone.

j_call: TRBJ1-2
clone_size: few
d_call: -
v_call: TRBV10-3
cdr3_length: 14
cdr3_nt: TGTGCCATCAGTGAGTCGACAGCTGGCTATGGCTACACCTTC
cdr3_aa: CAISESTAGYGYTF

j_call: TRBJ2-3
clone_size: -
d_call: TRBD1
v_call: TRBV19
cdr3_length: 18
cdr3_nt: TGTGCCAGTAGTATTGGACAGGGTGCCCACTCCCGCACAGATACGCAGTATTTT
cdr3_aa: CASSIGQGAHSRTDTQYF

j_call: TRBJ1-2
clone_size: -
d_call: -
v_call: TRBV5-1
cdr3_length: 15
cdr3_nt: TGCGCCAGCAGCTTGTCGGGACACCTCTCGAATGGCTACACCTTC
cdr3_aa: CASSLSGHLSNGYTF

j_call: TRBJ2-3
clone_size: -
d_call: -
v_call: TRBV4-1
cdr3_length: 16
cdr3_nt: TGCGCCAGCAGCCAAGTGATCGGAGGGTTTGGAGATACGCAGTATTTT
cdr3_aa: CASSQVIGGFGDTQYF

j_call: TRBJ2-7
clone_size: -
d_call: TRBD1
v_call: TRBV5-3
cdr3_length: 18
cdr3_nt: TGTGCCAGAAGCTTGGGTGCCGATTCCCGGACAGGAGCCTACGAGCAGTACTTC
cdr3_aa: CARSLGADSRTGAYEQYF

j_call: TRBJ1-3
clone_size: few
d_call: -
v_call: TRBV10-3
cdr3_length: 15
cdr3_nt: TGTGCCATCAGTGTAACCGGGGGCTCTGGAAACACCATATATTTT
cdr3_aa: CAISVTGGSGNTIYF

j_call: TRBJ2-1
clone_size: -
d_call: TRBD1
v_call: TRBV29-1
cdr3_length: 12
cdr3_nt: TGCAGCGTGGGGACAGGGGACAATGAGCAGTTCTTC
cdr3_aa: CSVGTGDNEQFF

j_call: TRBJ1-1
clone_size: -
d_call: TRBD1
v_call: TRBV6-5
cdr3_length: 15
cdr3_nt: TGTGCCAGCAGTCCTCGACAGGGAACAAACACTGAAGCTTTCTTT
cdr3_aa: CASSPRQGTNTEAFF

j_call: TRBJ1-2
clone_size: once
d_call: -
v_call: TRBV7-9
cdr3_length: 14
cdr3_nt: TGTGCCAGCAGCTTAGACCTACAGGGTGGAGGCTACACCTTC
cdr3_aa: CASSLDLQGGGYTF

j_call: TRBJ1-1
clone_size: few
d_call: -
v_call: TRBV18
cdr3_length: 14
cdr3_nt: TGTGCCAGCTCGACGAACGTCGGAGACGGTGAAGCTTTCTTT
cdr3_aa: CASSTNVGDGEAFF

j_call: TRBJ1-6
clone_size: -
d_call: TRBD1
v_call: TRBV4-3
cdr3_length: 17
cdr3_nt: TGCGCCAGCAGCCAGCTACCTACAGGGGGCTCCTATTCACCCCTCCACTTT
cdr3_aa: CASSQLPTGGSYSPLHF

j_call: TRBJ2-3
clone_size: few
d_call: TRBD2
v_call: TRBV15
cdr3_length: 13
cdr3_nt: TGTGCCACCAGCAGCGGGGGGTGGGGTACGCAGTATTTT
cdr3_aa: CATSSGGWGTQYF

j_call: TRBJ2-7
clone_size: -
d_call: TRBD1
v_call: TRBV7-2
cdr3_length: 16
cdr3_nt: TGTGCCAGCAGCTTAGCGGTTTGGGACAGGGTTGCCGAGCAGTACTTC
cdr3_aa: CASSLAVWDRVAEQYF

j_call: TRBJ2-4
clone_size: -
d_call: TRBD1
v_call: TRBV7-6
cdr3_length: 18
cdr3_nt: TGTGCCAGCAGCAAAGGGACACAGGGGGAAGTAGCCAAAAACATTCAGTACTTC
cdr3_aa: CASSKGTQGEVAKNIQYF

j_call: TRBJ1-5
clone_size: few
d_call: -
v_call: TRBV2
cdr3_length: 14
cdr3_nt: TGTGCCAGCAGTGAAACGGCAGACTATCAGCCCCAGCATTTT
cdr3_aa: CASSETADYQPQHF

j_call: TRBJ1-2
clone_size: -
d_call: TRBD1
v_call: TRBV11-2
cdr3_length: 19
cdr3_nt: TGTGCCAGTACCCGTTTCCAAGAACAGGGGGTAGAAGCTAACTATGGCTACACCTTC
cdr3_aa: CASTRFQEQGVEANYGYTF

j_call: TRBJ1-5
clone_size: -
d_call: -
v_call: TRBV27
cdr3_length: 15
cdr3_nt: TGTGCCAGCAGCACTCAGGGTTACAGCAATCAGCCCCAGCATTTT
cdr3_aa: CASSTQGYSNQPQHF

j_call: TRBJ2-1
clone_size: few
d_call: -
v_call: TRBV5-1
cdr3_length: 13
cdr3_nt: TGCGCCAGCAGCTTTACAGCTTACAATGAGCAGTTCTTC
cdr3_aa: CASSFTAYNEQFF

j_call: TRBJ2-3
clone_size: -
d_call: TRBD2
v_call: TRBV7-7
cdr3_length: 15
cdr3_nt: TGTGCTAGCAGCAAGGGACTAGCAGACGCAGATACGCAGTATTTT
cdr3_aa: CASSKGLADADTQYF

j_call: TRBJ1-2
clone_size: -
d_call: -
v_call: TRBV11-2
cdr3_length: 11
cdr3_nt: TGTGCCAGCAGCCTCGAAACAGGGCACACCTTC
cdr3_aa: CASSLETGHTF

j_call: TRBJ2-7
clone_size: -
d_call: TRBD2
v_call: TRBV7-8
cdr3_length: 20
cdr3_nt: TGTGCCAGCAGCTTAGGAGGACTAGCGGGGGGTTGGGTGAGCTCCTACGAGCAGTACTTC
cdr3_aa: CASSLGGLAGGWVSSYEQYF

j_call: TRBJ2-2
clone_size: few
d_call: -
v_call: TRBV11-3
cdr3_length: 16
cdr3_nt: TGTGCCAGCAGCCTGGCTTCTATGGGCCGCACCGGGGAGCTGTTTTTT
cdr3_aa: CASSLASMGRTGELFF

j_call: TRBJ2-1
clone_size: -
d_call: TRBD2
v_call: TRBV4-1
cdr3_length: 14
cdr3_nt: TGCGCCAGCAGCCCTACTAGCGGGGGGGATGAGCAGTTCTTC
cdr3_aa: CASSPTSGGDEQFF

j_call: TRBJ2-2
clone_size: -
d_call: TRBD1
v_call: TRBV27
cdr3_length: 14
cdr3_nt: TGTGCCAGCAGGGGACAGACGAACACCGGGGAGCTGTTTTTT
cdr3_aa: CASRGQTNTGELFF

j_call: TRBJ2-3
clone_size: -
d_call: -
v_call: TRBV29-1
cdr3_length: 17
cdr3_nt: TGCAGCGTTGAAGGTAAACTATCCCGAGGCAGCACAGATACGCAGTATTTT
cdr3_aa: CSVEGKLSRGSTDTQYF

j_call: TRBJ2-3
clone_size: few
d_call: -
v_call: TRBV30
cdr3_length: 13
cdr3_nt: TGTGCCTGGAAACCCAGGGGCACAGATACGCAGTATTTT
cdr3_aa: CAWKPRGTDTQYF

j_call: TRBJ2-7
clone_size: -
d_call: TRBD1
v_call: TRBV27
cdr3_length: 16
cdr3_nt: TGTGCCAGCAGTCCCTCTCTGGGACAGGCATCCTACGAGCAGTACTTC
cdr3_aa: CASSPSLGQASYEQYF

j_call: TRBJ2-3
clone_size: -
d_call: TRBD2
v_call: TRBV7-9
cdr3_length: 15
cdr3_nt: TGTGCCAGCAGCTTACTAGCGGGGGGGCCAGATACGCAGTATTTT
cdr3_aa: CASSLLAGGPDTQYF

j_call: TRBJ2-2
clone_size: -
d_call: TRBD2
v_call: TRBV4-3
cdr3_length: 15
cdr3_nt: TGCGCCAGCAGCCTTATAGCGGGGGGGGGCCCCGAGCTGTTTTTT
cdr3_aa: CASSLIAGGGPELFF

j_call: TRBJ1-1
clone_size: -
d_call: -
v_call: TRBV7-9
cdr3_length: 15
cdr3_nt: TGTGCCAGCAGACCAGGGGAGGGAAGGAACACTGAAGCTTTCTTT
cdr3_aa: CASRPGEGRNTEAFF